This TCR beta chain was sequenced for a study of cytomegalovirus exposure and HLA in healthy donors listed by TCRdb under 2017. About the investigation overall: An earlier analysis of fewer than 750 of the donors reported 250 to 300 Gb of sequence data and some 110 million unique TCR beta sequences obtained from around 180 million T cells. An early release that covered some 640 HLA-typed donors contained approximately 300 gigabases of sequencing data and tens of millions of unique TCR sequences. Of the roughly 430 genotyped donors, approximately 83% fell in the genetic ancestry cluster associated with self-reported Caucasian donors. The aim of the study was to test whether cataloging public T cell receptors could identify signatures of past pathogen exposure. Using immunosequencing, the study profiled T cell repertoires from roughly 650 subjects and related those repertoires to cytomegalovirus serostatus. Along with the roughly 610-subject first cohort, a separate validation cohort of around 110 different subjects was used. The study combined high-throughput TCR immunosequencing, statistical association of individual TCRs with disease status, and machine learning to predict cytomegalovirus infection status. To study patterns of TCR occurrence, a later analysis re-analyzed previously published TCR beta repertoires from more than 550 donors and added high-resolution HLA genotyping. Rather than drawing on any new phenotypic data, the later analysis identified candidate immune exposures from TCR beta sequences and the way those sequences occurred across donors. An earlier analysis of around 580 of the donors used high-throughput TCR beta sequencing to judge whether each TCR beta V gene segment behaved as functional or pseudogenic. Donor age, sex, ethnicity and CMV serostatus were compiled together with the repertoire data. A later genetic analysis took genome-wide SNP genotypes for 398 of the 666 donors and used that subset as a discovery cohort. Every discovery cohort repertoire had been produced on one sequencing platform. Class I and class II HLA loci were covered by the typing at four-digit resolution. Typing coverage varied by locus: 629-630 donors for A, B, C, DRB1 and DQB1; approximately 500 for DQA1; 600 to 610 for DPA1; 450 to 480 for DPB1. Because of strong linkage in the cohort, five DR-DQ haplotypes were treated as single units for association and clustering. Among approximately 370 genotyped donors of the cohort, an average of approximately 200,000 unique TCR beta nucleotide sequences was sequenced per donor, of which about 18% were non-productive. What the authors observed across the whole study: According to a later analysis, parvovirus B19, influenza, CMV and Epstein-Barr virus appeared linked to several top co-occurrence clusters. Cytomegalovirus status was reported to be diagnosed by the classifier with high specificity and sensitivity in both the original and validation cohorts. A further reported finding was that TCR beta sequences accurately predicted the HLA-A and HLA-B alleles for most subjects in the first cohort. Compared with equally common non-associated chains, HLA-associated TCR beta chains in a later analysis were more clonally expanded and had lower generation probabilities. Some IMGT-functional V segments, including TRBV6-2 and TRBV6-3, could not be distinguished by the 87-base-pair reads and were therefore excluded. In a later analysis, TCR association rates were found to vary across HLA loci, with the most associated TCRs seen for DRB1 alleles and the fewest for HLA-C alleles. Assigning TCR associations to individual alleles was difficult when HLA alleles, especially DR and DQ, strongly co-occurred. In a later genetic analysis, fewer N-insertions in productive TCRs were reported among donors in an Asian-associated ancestry cluster than the approximately 670-donor mean. While some public TCRs were present in many individuals, most TCR sequences turned up only very rarely across donors. A total of some 180 TCR beta chains were listed by the study as associated with cytomegalovirus. A group of highly shared sequence variants was considered likely to be a technical artifact of the sequencing pipeline. An association between a missense DCLRE1C variant and V-gene and J-gene trimming of TCR beta chains was found in a later genetic analysis and replicated in an independent cohort. Correlated functional status among segregating V segments might be attributable to linkage disequilibrium, but an unknown experimental factor could not be ruled out. A later analysis associated 15,000 or so TCR beta sequences with specific HLA alleles at a false discovery rate of 0.05. Because HLA typing was missing for some donors at each locus, association tests included only the typed subset. In this cohort, only TCR beta chains were sequenced, and detectable features were limited by the absence of alpha or paired-chain data. The presence/absence analyses assumed that sequencing depth was roughly uniform across donors, and that assumption may not be true. The authors suggested that the approach could potentially be extended to other disease states and immunological phenotypes. A later analysis found that most CMV-associated TCR beta chains appeared HLA-restricted, with HLA associations seemingly driven largely by CMV exposure. The only immune exposure information available for the cohort was CMV serostatus. Fewer than 20 rarely observed V segments, including chromosome 9 orphons, were excluded from the earlier analysis of approximately 600 of the donors because counts were too low. A few of the identified cytomegalovirus-associated TCR beta chains were confirmed in vitro to be specific for cytomegalovirus antigens. An earlier analysis of around 600 of the donors showed that most TCR beta V segments appeared in productive rearrangements either about 87% or about 30% of the time, which broadly matched IMGT annotations.

Including the terminal cysteine and phenylalanine, the CDR3 comprises 15 residues. The read is trimmed to its CDR3 DNA, 45 bases read in frame from base 1. V is pruned by 0 bases and J by 2 bases, leaving 3 bases of the junction without a gene match. CDR1 and CDR2 are drawn from the germline V gene: SGDLS, YYNGEE. The cohort was made up of about 610 healthy bone marrow donors. At the time of sampling, all cohort members were nominally healthy, though unrecorded immune exposures were likely present. The donor was CMV seronegative and was included in the group of a few hundred seronegative cohort members. Every donor gave a peripheral blood sample, and the peripheral blood mononuclear cells from that sample were used for TCR beta sequencing. The Qiagen DNeasy Blood Extraction Kit was used to extract genomic DNA from the blood cell samples. The library was generated by the immunoSEQ multiplex PCR assay. The multiplex PCR relied on a mix of 60 forward primers for TCR Vbeta segments and 13 reverse primers for TCR Jbeta segments. The CDR3 region of rearranged TCR beta genes was amplified from genomic DNA by a multiplex PCR assay. On the Illumina HiSeq System, the amplified TCR beta libraries were sequenced as 87-base-pair reads. The source study handled its data this way. A later analysis tallied tens of millions of unique TCR beta chains across the approximately 670 repertoires, and around 9.9 million of those chains were shared by two or more donors. A nearest-neighbor algorithm error-corrected the raw reads and collapsed the reads into unique sequences, merging closely related sequences to remove PCR and sequencing errors. Alignment of CDR3 sequences to IMGT reference sequences was used to assign V, D and J gene segments. For a sequence to be retained, at least a six-nucleotide match to both a V gene segment and a J gene segment was required. Rearrangements were classified as productive when the CDR3 lacked stop codons and remained in frame with V and J, and all other rearrangements were classified as non-productive. Following IMGT convention, CDR3 was defined as the stretch from the second conserved V-encoded cysteine up to the conserved J-encoded phenylalanine. Sequences without an unambiguous match to a single V gene segment were excluded from the earlier analysis of about 600 of the donors. An earlier analysis of 500 to 700 of the donors classified V segments as functional when productive rearrangements were above 56.7% and as segregating when the standard deviation between donors was above 5%. A statistical classification framework was built for diagnosing cytomegalovirus status from the catalog of TCR beta chain sequences. V and J gene assignment, in a later analysis, came from comparing TCR nucleotide sequences with IMGT/GENE-DB human TR gene sequences. A later analysis assigned CDR3 sequences and most-parsimonious VDJ recombination scenarios with the TCRdist pipeline. In a later analysis, every TCR beta chain was defined by the combination of its CDR3 amino acid sequence and its V-gene family, and reads without a unique V-gene family were dropped. In a later analysis, 500 to 700 highly shared, low-generation-probability nucleotide sequences were removed to address suspected cross-contamination and a sequencing artifact. For each public chain, a later analysis derived a clonal expansion index from normalized ranks of inferred template counts within each repertoire. A later analysis computed generation probabilities with a VDJ recombination model fitted to out-of-frame rearrangements, and checked the results against IGoR. Hypergeometric tests were used in a later analysis to score TCR-TCR, TCR-HLA and TCR-CMV co-occurrence, with a repertoire-size bias correction applied to the TCR pairs. False discovery rates were estimated in a later analysis by permuting HLA or CMV assignments 20 times. In a later analysis, co-occurring TCRs were grouped with DBSCAN, and TCRdist sequence similarity was added when clustering was performed within HLA-allele-positive subsets. Repertoires with fewer than 30,000 or more than 120,000 public chains were left out of co-occurrence clustering, as were roughly five repertoires with anomalous nucleotide sharing. The table was pulled from immuneACCESS by TCRdb, which kept in-frame rearrangements only. Such tables lose some clones; where checked, under half of the loss comes from unresolved V genes, and the rest has no known cause. The V and J calls and clone size are taken from that table; D and trimming were inferred from the DNA. In this sample the table shows more than 250,000 clones, roughly 90% of which occur a single time. The ten most abundant clones make up 2% to 3% of the sample.

This clone is a singleton in its sample. Its antigen is unknown. Base-call qualities are not available, and no considerably larger clone is one nucleotide away. The receptor was derived from a woman between 18 and 29 years old in good health and CMV-seronegative. The rearranged segments are TRBV9 and TRBJ2-3; 7 central nucleotides agree with TRBD1. The sequenced material came from PBMCs. In nucleotides, the sequence is TGTGCCAGCAGCGTAGGGGACAGTTCCACAGATACGCAGTATTTT. The resulting protein is CASSVGDSSTDTQYF.